Sequencing of this TCR beta chain was carried out in a study of cytomegalovirus exposure and HLA in healthy donors. About the study: Around 77 million unique TCRs from HLA-typed donors made up an early data release. Study-level findings and limits: Most of the TCR beta V segments (in an earlier analysis) were productive either about 87% or about 30% of the time. TCR beta V- and J-gene trimming was later associated with a missense DCLRE1C variant.

V lost 3 bases and J lost 5; bases outside the gene matches: 8. In germline, CDR1 is SGHAT, CDR2 FQNNGV. This CDR3 has 17 amino acids. As concerns this clone: Its antigen is undetermined.

Donors were nominally healthy when sampled, though unrecorded immune exposures were likely. PCR amplification relied on 60 Vbeta primers (plus 13 Jbeta primers). Assay used: immunoSEQ multiplex PCR; TCRdb lists only in-frame clones, some missing. The record lists about 130,000 clones, of which the ten most abundant hold over 2%. This TCR was recovered from a man between 35 and 55 years old in good health and CMV-seronegative. The rearrangement uses TRBV11-2 and TRBJ2-1, with 12 bases lining up with TRBD2. The sample comprised PBMCs. CDR3 sequence (DNA): TGTGCCAGCAGCTTTCCTAGCGGGAGGGCCCGGGACAATGAGCAGTTCTTC. Translating gives CASSFPSGRARDNEQFF.